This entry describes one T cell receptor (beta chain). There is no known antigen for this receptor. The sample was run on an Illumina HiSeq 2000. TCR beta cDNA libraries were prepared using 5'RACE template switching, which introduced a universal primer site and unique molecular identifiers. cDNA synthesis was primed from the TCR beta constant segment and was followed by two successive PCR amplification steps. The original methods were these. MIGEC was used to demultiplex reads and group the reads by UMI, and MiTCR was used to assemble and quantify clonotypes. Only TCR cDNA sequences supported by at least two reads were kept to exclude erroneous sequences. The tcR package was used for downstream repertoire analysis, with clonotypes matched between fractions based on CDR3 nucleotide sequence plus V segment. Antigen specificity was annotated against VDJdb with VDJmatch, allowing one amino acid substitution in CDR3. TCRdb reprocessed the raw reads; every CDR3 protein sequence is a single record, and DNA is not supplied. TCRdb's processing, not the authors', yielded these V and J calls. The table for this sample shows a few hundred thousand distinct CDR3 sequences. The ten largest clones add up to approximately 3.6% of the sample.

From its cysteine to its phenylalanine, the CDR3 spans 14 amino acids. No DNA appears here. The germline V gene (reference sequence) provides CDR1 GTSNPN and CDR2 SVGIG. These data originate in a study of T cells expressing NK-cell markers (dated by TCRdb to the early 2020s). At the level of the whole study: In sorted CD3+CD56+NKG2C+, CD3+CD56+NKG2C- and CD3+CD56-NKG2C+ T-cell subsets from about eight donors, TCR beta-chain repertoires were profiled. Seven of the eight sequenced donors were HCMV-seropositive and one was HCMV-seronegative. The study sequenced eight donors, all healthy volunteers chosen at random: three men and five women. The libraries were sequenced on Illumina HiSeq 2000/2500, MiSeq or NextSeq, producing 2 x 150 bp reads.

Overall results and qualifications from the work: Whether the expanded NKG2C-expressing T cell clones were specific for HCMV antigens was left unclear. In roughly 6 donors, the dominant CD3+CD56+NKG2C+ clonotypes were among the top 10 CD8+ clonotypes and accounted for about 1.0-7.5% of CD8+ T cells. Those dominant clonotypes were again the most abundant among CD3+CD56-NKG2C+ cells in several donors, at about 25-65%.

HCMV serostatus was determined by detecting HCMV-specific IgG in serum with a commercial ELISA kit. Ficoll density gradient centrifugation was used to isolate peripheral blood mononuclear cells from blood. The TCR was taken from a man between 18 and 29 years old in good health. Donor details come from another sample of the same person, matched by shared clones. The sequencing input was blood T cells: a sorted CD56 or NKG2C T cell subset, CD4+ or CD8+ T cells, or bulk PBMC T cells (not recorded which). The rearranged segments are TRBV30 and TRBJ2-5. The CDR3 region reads CAWSGYSLEETQYF.